This T cell receptor beta chain was observed in a study of CD8+ T cells in alopecia areata. Study as a whole: Tofacitinib was given for 6 to 18 months, then stopped for 6 months.

Isolated RNA was reverse transcribed into cDNA used as the sequencing template. Sequenced by immunoSEQ multiplex PCR; TCRdb stores in-frame clones only, minus some. The table includes 130,000 or so clones, roughly 55% detected once. Documented treatment: oral pan-JAK inhibitor, 5-10 mg twice daily. Collection of lesional scalp punch biopsies and peripheral blood was performed in alopecia areata patients. After removal of 2 bases from V and 5 bases from J, the junction contained 5 bases not matched to a gene. Germline CDR1 is ENHRY and CDR2 is SYGVKD. CDR3 length: 15 residues. Study results and limitations: Tofacitinib significantly lowered scalp clonality and expanded CD8+ clones among the top 100.

Concerning this clone: Its antigen is still unknown.

The V gene is TRBV10-3, the J gene TRBJ1-5; 8 nucleotides match TRBD1. The sequencing here drew on CD4+ T cells sorted from blood, taken at week 4, from a patient treated with tofacitinib. The TCR sequence derives from a human donor with alopecia areata. The CDR3 coding sequence is TGTGCCATCAGTGAGGGAGGACAGGGAGATCAGCCCCAGCATTTT. This sequence encodes CAISEGGQGDQPQHF.